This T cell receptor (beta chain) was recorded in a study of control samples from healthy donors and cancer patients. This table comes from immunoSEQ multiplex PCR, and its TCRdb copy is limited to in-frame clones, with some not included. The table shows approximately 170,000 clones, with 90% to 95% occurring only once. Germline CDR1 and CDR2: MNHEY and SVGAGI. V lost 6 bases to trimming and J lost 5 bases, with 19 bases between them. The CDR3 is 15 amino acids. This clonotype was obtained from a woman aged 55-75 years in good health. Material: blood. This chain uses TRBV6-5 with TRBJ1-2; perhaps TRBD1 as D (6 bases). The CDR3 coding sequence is TGTGCCAGCAGGGTGGATGGAGGGGGTGGTTATGGCTACACCTTC. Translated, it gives CASRVDGGGGYGYTF.